This entry concerns a single TCR beta chain. Its specificity is not known. This sample is part of a study of identical twins. Findings of the study overall: Beta out-of-frame twin sharing showed a weaker excess.

Trimming shortened V by 4 bases and J by 1 base, and 13 bases separated the two germline ends. CDR1 and CDR2 from the germline V gene are LNHDA and SQIVND (reference sequence). This CDR3 is built from 15 residues. Template switching added a universal primer binding site, and final cDNA carried unique molecular identifiers. TCRdb fed the 5' RACE reads into MiXCR, producing one record per CDR3 protein. In the table there are roughly 200,000 distinct CDR3 sequences, around 6.9% of which are singletons. The sample was also reused in another study, on yellow fever vaccine responses in identical twins.

The clonotype was recovered from a woman younger than 35 in good health. The rearrangement joins TRBV19 to TRBJ1-1; TRBD1 is a possible D gene (5 bases). Sequencing used memory (CD45RO+) T cells sorted from blood. The CDR3 here is CASSTKSRANTEAFF. The CDR3 DNA is TGTGCCAGTAGTACTAAAAGCAGGGCGAACACTGAAGCTTTCTTT.